The T cell receptor (beta chain) under discussion was sequenced for a study of CD8+CD57+ T cells in acquired aplastic anemia. Study in general: Sorted CD4+ plus CD8+ cells gave DNA averaging 3.2 ug. General study results and limits: Patients showed no significant difference from controls in CD8+ Simpson's diversity.

This clonotype was seen at least ten times. Its antigen is unidentified. Genomic DNA served as template for TCR beta VDJ and CDR3 profiling. Via MiXCR, TCRdb re-called the reads, giving one row per CDR3 protein. Here the sample spans about 470,000 distinct CDR3 sequences, around 33% being singletons. The CDR3 contains 15 residues. Germline V CDR1 and CDR2: SEHNR, FQNEAQ (reference sequence). V was clipped by 0 bases and J by 4 bases; unmatched bases: 3. Sequencing involved patients with CD8+CD57+ cell expansion previously shown by flow cytometry. Each of the patients presented with severe acquired aplastic anemia. Patient blood was sampled before any therapy had been received.

This clonotype was obtained from a human donor with aplastic anemia. This chain connects TRBV7-9 to TRBJ1-3; 7 bases are a match to TRBD1. Specimen: sorted CD4+, CD8+, or CD8+CD57+ T cells (not recorded which) from PBMCs. CDR3 in amino acids: CASSLALDRGNTIYF. The DNA for the CDR3 is TGTGCCAGCAGCTTAGCGCTGGACAGGGGAAACACCATATATTTT.